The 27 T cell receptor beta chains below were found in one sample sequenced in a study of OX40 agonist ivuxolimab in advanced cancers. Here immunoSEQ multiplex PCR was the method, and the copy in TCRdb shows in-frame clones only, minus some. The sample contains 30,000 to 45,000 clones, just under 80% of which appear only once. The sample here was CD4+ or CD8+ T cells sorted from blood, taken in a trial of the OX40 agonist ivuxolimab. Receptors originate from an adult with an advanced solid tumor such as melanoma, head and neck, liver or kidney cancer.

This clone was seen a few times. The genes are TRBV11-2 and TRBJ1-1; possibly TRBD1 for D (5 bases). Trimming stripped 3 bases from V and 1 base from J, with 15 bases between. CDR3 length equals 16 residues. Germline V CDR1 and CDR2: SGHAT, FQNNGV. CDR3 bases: TGTGCCAGCAGCTTTCCAGGGAGAGGGGAGAACACTGAAGCTTTCTTT. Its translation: CASSFPGRGENTEAFF. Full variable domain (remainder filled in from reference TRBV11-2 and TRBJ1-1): EAGVAQSPRYKIIEKRQSVAFWCNPISGHATLYWYQQILGQGPKLLIQFQNNGVVDDSQLPKDRFSAERLKGVDSTLKIQPAKLEDSAVYLCASSFPGRGENTEAFFGQGTRLTVV.

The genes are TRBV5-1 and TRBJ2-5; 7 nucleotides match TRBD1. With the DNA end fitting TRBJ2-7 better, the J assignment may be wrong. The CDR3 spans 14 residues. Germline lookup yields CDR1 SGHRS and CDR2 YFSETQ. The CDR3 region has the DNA TGCGCCAGCAGCACTGACAGGGCCGACTACGAGCAGTACTTC. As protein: CASSTDRADYEQYF.

The CDR3 DNA is TGTGCCAGCAGTTTATTGTCCGGGTCCTACGAGCAGTACTTC. Amino acids: CASSLLSGSYEQYF. The chain has TRBV27 and TRBJ2-7, with unresolved D. This CDR3 contains 14 residues. The V gene lost 1 base and the J gene lost 1 base, with 8 bases spanning the gap. Looked up from germline, CDR1 is MNHEY and CDR2 is SMNVEV (reference sequence).

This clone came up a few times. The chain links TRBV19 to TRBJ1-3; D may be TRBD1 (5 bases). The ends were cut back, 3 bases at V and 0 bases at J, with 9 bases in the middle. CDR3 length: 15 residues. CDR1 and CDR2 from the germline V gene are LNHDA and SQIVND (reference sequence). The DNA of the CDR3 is TGTGCCAGTAGTATTGACAGCAGCTCTGGAAACACCATATATTTT. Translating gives CASSIDSSSGNTIYF. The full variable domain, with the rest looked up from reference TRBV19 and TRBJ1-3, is DGGITQSPKYLFRKEGQNVTLSCEQNLNHDAMYWYRQDPGQGLRLIYYSQIVNDFQKGDIAEGYSVSREKKESFPLTVTSAQKNPTAFYLCASSIDSSSGNTIYFGEGSWLTVV.

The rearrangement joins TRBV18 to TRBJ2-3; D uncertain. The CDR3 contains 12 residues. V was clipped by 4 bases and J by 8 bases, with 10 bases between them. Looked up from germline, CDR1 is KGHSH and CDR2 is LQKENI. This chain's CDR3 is CASSLDVLTQYF. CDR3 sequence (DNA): TGTGCCAGCTCACTGGACGTCCTTACGCAGTATTTT.

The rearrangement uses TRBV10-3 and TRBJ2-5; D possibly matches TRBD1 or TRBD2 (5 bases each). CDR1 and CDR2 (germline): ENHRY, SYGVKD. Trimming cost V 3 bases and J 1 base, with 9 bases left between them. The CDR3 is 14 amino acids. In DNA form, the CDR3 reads TGTGCCATCAGTGACCGGGGCAGCCAAGAGACCCAGTACTTC. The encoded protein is CAISDRGSQETQYF.

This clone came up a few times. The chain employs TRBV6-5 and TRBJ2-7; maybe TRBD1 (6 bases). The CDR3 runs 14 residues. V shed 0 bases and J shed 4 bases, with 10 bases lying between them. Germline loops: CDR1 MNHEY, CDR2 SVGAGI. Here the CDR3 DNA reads TGTGCCAGCAGTTACTCCAGGGGACCTTACGAGCAGTACTTC. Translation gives CASSYSRGPYEQYF.

CDR3 bases: TGCGCCAGCAGCTTGGCCCCAGGGATCAACACCGGGGAGCTGTTTTTT. Encoded protein: CASSLAPGINTGELFF. V and J are TRBV5-1 and TRBJ2-2; tentative D call: TRBD1 (5 bases). Germline lookup yields CDR1 SGHRS and CDR2 YFSETQ. The CDR3 has 16 residues. V lost 0 bases and J 2 bases, leaving 11 bases between the germline ends.

The CDR3, as DNA: TGTGCCAGCAGTGAGGGCAGGGCGCAGCCCCAGCATTTT. It encodes CASSEGRAQPQHF. The chain joins TRBV2 to TRBJ1-5; possibly TRBD1 for D (5 bases). Germline values: CDR1 SNHLY, CDR2 FYNNEI. The CDR3 sequence is 13 residues long. Trimming pared 3 bases from V and 7 bases from J, leaving 10 bases between.

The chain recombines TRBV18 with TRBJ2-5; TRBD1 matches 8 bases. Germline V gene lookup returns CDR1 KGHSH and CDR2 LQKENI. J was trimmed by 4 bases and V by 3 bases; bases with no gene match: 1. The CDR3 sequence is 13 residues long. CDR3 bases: TGTGCCAGCTCACCGGGACAGGTAGAGACCCAGTACTTC. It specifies CASSPGQVETQYF.

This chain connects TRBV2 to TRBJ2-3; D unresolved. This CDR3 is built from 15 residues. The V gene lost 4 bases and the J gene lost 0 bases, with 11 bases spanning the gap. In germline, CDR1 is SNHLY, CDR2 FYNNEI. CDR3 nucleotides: TGTGCCAGCAGTGTAGAGTCTTCTAGCACAGATACGCAGTATTTT. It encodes CASSVESSSTDTQYF.

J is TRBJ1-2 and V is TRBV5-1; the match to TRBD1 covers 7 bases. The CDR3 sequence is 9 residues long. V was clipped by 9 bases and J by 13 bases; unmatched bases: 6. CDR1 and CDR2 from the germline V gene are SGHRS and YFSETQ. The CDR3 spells CATQGPGTF. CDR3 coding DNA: TGCGCCACACAGGGGCCGGGCACCTTC.

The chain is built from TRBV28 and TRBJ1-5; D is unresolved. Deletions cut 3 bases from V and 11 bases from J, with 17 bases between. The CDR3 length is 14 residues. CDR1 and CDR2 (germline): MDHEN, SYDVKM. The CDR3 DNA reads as TGTGCCAGCAGTTTTGGACCCACCCTCACAGCCCAGCATTTT. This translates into CASSFGPTLTAQHF.

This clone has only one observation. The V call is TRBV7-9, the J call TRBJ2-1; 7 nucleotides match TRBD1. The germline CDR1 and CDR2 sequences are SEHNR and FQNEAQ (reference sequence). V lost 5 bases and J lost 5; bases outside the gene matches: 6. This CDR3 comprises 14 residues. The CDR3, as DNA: TGTGCCAGCAGCAAAGGGGACAGCCACAATGAGCAGTTCTTC. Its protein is CASSKGDSHNEQFF. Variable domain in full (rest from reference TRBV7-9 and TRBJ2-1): DTGVSQNPRHKITKRGQNVTFRCDPISEHNRLYWYRQTLGQGPEFLTYFQNEAQLEKSRLLSDRFSAERPKGSFSTLEIQRTEQGDSAMYLCASSKGDSHNEQFFGPGTRLTVL.

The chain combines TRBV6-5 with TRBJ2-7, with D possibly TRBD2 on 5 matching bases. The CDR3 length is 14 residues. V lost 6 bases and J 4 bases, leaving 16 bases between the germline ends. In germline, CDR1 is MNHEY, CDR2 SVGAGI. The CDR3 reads CASSPPNGIYEQYF. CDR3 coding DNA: TGTGCCAGCAGCCCCCCTAACGGGATTTACGAGCAGTACTTC.

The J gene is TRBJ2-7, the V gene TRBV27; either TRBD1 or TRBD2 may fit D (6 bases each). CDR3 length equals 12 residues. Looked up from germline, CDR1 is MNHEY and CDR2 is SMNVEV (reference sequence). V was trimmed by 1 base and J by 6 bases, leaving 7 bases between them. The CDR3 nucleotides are TGTGCCAGCAGTTTATGGGGGGCCGAGCAGTACTTC. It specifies CASSLWGAEQYF.

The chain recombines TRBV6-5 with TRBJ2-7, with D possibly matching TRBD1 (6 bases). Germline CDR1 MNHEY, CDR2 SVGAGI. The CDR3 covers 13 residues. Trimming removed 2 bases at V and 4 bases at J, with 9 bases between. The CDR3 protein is CASSYLGGYEQYF. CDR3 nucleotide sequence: TGTGCCAGCAGTTACCTAGGGGGTTACGAGCAGTACTTC.

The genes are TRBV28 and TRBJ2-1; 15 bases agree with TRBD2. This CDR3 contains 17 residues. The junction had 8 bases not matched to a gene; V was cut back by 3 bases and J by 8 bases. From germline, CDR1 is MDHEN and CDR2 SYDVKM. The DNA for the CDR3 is TGTGCCAGCAGTTTGCCACTGGGACTAGCGGGAGGTGATGAGCAGTTCTTC. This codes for CASSLPLGLAGGDEQFF.

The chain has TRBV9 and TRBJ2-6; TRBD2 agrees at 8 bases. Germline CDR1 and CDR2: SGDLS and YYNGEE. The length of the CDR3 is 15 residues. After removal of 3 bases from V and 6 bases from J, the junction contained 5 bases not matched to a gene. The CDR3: CASSGGGLQANVLTF. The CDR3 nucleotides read TGTGCCAGCAGCGGCGGGGGGTTGCAGGCCAACGTCCTGACTTTC.

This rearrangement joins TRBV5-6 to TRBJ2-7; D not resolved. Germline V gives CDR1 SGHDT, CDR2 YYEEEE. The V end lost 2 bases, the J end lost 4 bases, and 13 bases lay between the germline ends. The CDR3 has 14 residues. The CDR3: CASSFDPRAYEQYF. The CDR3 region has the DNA TGTGCCAGCAGCTTCGACCCCAGAGCTTACGAGCAGTACTTC.

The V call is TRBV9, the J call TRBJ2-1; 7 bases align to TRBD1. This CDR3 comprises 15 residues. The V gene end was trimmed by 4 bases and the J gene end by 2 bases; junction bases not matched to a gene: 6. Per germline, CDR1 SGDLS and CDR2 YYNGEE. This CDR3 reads CASSPRQGPYNEQFF. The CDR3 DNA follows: TGTGCCAGCAGCCCGAGACAGGGCCCCTACAATGAGCAGTTCTTC.

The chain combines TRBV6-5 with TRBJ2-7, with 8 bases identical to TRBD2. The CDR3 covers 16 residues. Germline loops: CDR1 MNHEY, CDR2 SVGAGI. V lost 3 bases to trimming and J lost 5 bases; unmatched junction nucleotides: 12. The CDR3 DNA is TGTGCCAGCAGTTATTCGAGCGGGAGTGTTAGCCACGAGCAGTACTTC. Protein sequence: CASSYSSGSVSHEQYF.

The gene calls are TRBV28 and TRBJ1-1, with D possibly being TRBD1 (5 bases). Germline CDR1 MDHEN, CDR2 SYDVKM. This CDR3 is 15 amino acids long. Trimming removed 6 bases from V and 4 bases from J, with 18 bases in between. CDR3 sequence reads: CASSPTQGFGTEAFF. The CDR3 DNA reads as TGTGCCAGCAGCCCGACCCAGGGTTTCGGCACTGAAGCTTTCTTT.

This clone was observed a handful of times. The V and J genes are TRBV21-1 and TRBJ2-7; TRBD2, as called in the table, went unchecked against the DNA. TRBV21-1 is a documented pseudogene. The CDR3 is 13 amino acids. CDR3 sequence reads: CASSKEGREGQYF. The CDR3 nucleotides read TGTGCCAGCAGCAAAGAGGGCAGGGAGGGGCAGTACTTC.

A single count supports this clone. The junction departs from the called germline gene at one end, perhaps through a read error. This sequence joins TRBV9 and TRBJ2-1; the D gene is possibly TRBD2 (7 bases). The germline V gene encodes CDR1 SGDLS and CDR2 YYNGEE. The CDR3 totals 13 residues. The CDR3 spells CASSGGGYDEQFF. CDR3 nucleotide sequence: TGTGCCAGCAGCGGCGGGGGCTACGATGAGCAGTTCTTC.

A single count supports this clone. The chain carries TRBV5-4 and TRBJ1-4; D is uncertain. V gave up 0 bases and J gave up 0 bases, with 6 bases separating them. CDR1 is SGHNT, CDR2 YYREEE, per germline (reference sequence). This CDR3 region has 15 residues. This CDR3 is CASSLDASTNEKLFF. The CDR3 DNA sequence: TGTGCCAGCAGCTTGGATGCCTCAACTAATGAAAAACTGTTTTTT.

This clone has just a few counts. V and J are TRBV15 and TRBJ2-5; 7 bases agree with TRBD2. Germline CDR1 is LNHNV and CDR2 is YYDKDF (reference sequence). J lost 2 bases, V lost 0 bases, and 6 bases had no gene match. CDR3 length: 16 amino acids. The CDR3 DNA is TGTGCCACCAGCAGAGAGGGCGCTAGCGGACAAGAGACCCAGTACTTC. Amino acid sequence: CATSREGASGQETQYF.